Listed here are 24 T cell receptor beta chains from one sample, sequenced in a study of graft-versus-host responses after intestinal transplantation. The repertoire was sequenced with immunoSEQ multiplex PCR; TCRdb's copy has only in-frame clones and lacks some. The table lists fewer than 11,000 clones, around 92% of them singletons. The sample here was PBMCs, taken approximately 69 days after transplant. The source of these receptors is a human patient who received an intestinal transplant, so some T cells may come from the graft donor.

V usage is TRBV7-9 and J usage is TRBJ2-1, with D perhaps matching TRBD1 or TRBD2 (5 bases each). Trimming left V 5 bases short and J 8 bases short, with 16 bases between. CDR1 is SEHNR and CDR2 is FQNEAQ in the germline V gene (reference sequence). CDR3 length: 14 residues. The DNA for the CDR3 is TGTGCCAGCAGCCCCCACGGGACCCCGTATGAGCAGTTCTTC. It codes for CASSPHGTPYEQFF.

J is TRBJ2-6 and V is TRBV14; the D call may be TRBD1 or TRBD2 (5 bases each). Trimming took 0 bases from V and 0 from J, leaving 18 bases between them. The germline V gene has CDR1 SGHDN and CDR2 FVKESK. This CDR3 region has 20 residues. The CDR3 here is CASSQEQGPQRNSGANVLTF. CDR3 nucleotide sequence: TGTGCCAGCAGCCAAGAGCAGGGACCGCAACGCAACTCTGGGGCCAACGTCCTGACTTTC.

CDR3 DNA sequence: TGTGCCAGTTTGGGGTGGGGAGAAAAACTGTTTTTT. This encodes CASLGWGEKLFF. The chain recombines TRBV19 with TRBJ1-4, with D unclear. Germline assignment: CDR1 LNHDA and CDR2 SQIVND (reference sequence). The CDR3 has 12 amino acids. V was trimmed by 8 bases and J by 8 bases, leaving 12 bases between them. The full variable domain, completed using reference TRBV19 and TRBJ1-4, is DGGITQSPKYLFRKEGQNVTLSCEQNLNHDAMYWYRQDPGQGLRLIYYSQIVNDFQKGDIAEGYSVSREKKESFPLTVTSAQKNPTAFYLCASLGWGEKLFFGSGTQLSVL.

The rearrangement links TRBV4-1 to TRBJ2-7, with D perhaps given as TRBD1 or TRBD2 (5 bases each). V was pared by 4 bases and J by 2 bases, with 21 bases between. CDR1 and CDR2 from the germline V gene are MGHRA and YSYEKL. This CDR3 spans 17 amino acids. Written as DNA, the CDR3 is TGCGCCAGCAGCCCAAAGGCTTCGGGGCAGGCGACCTACGAGCAGTACTTC. Translating it yields CASSPKASGQATYEQYF.

This clone was recorded only once. The rearrangement joins TRBV18 to TRBJ2-4; 9 bases are a match to TRBD2. Germline CDR1 KGHSH, CDR2 LQKENI. CDR3 length: 18 residues. The ends lost 2 bases at V and 1 base at J; junction bases unmatched: 9. CDR3 sequence (DNA): TGTGCCAGCTCACCAGGCGGGAGGGCCTTGGGGGCCAAAAACATTCAGTACTTC. Translation gives CASSPGGRALGAKNIQYF.

The chain combines TRBV11-3 with TRBJ2-1; D gene unclear. The CDR3 runs to 17 residues. Germline V gene data show CDR1 as SGHNT and CDR2 as YENEEA. Trimming removed 3 bases from V and 5 bases from J, with 20 bases in between. The CDR3 DNA reads as TGTGCCAGCAGCTTTACGGGCCAAAGTAGATGGGACAATGAGCAGTTCTTC. It specifies CASSFTGQSRWDNEQFF. Full variable domain (remainder filled in from reference TRBV11-3 and TRBJ2-1): EAGVVQSPRYKIIEKKQPVAFWCNPISGHNTLYWYLQNLGQGPELLIRYENEEAVDDSQLPKDRFSAERLKGVDSTLKIQPAELGDSAVYLCASSFTGQSRWDNEQFFGPGTRLTVL.

The genes are TRBV29-1 and TRBJ2-4; a possible D gene is TRBD2 (6 bases). The CDR3 contains 14 residues. The germline CDR1 and CDR2 sequences are SQVTM and ANQGSEA. V lost 2 bases, J lost 6 bases, and 14 bases lay in between. CDR3 protein: CSVERRGRGNIQYF. The DNA for the CDR3 is TGCAGCGTTGAAAGGCGGGGACGGGGAAACATTCAGTACTTC.

The chain links TRBV5-6 to TRBJ1-3, with 9 bases lining up with TRBD1. Unmatched junction bases numbered 1, after V lost 0 bases and J lost 6 bases. Per germline, CDR1 SGHDT and CDR2 YYEEEE. The CDR3 consists of 14 residues. This CDR3 reads CASSLGTGANTIYF. The CDR3 nucleotides are TGTGCCAGCAGCTTGGGGACAGGGGCAAACACCATATATTTT.

This clone has more than one count but fewer than ten. The chain links TRBV7-9 to TRBJ2-1; no clear D gene. The CDR3 has 12 residues. Germline CDR1 reads SEHNR; CDR2 reads FQNEAQ (reference sequence). The germline V and J ends were trimmed by 5 bases and 6 bases, with 8 bases remaining between them. The CDR3 sequence: CASSPNGNEQFF. For the CDR3, the DNA is TGTGCCAGCAGCCCGAACGGCAATGAGCAGTTCTTC. The variable domain in full, with the rest retrieved from reference TRBV7-9 and TRBJ2-1, is DTGVSQNPRHKITKRGQNVTFRCDPISEHNRLYWYRQTLGQGPEFLTYFQNEAQLEKSRLLSDRFSAERPKGSFSTLEIQRTEQGDSAMYLCASSPNGNEQFFGPGTRLTVL.

The chain has TRBV18 and TRBJ1-1; D is unclear. From germline, CDR1 is KGHSH and CDR2 LQKENI. The CDR3 spans 16 residues. V was pared by 1 base and J by 4 bases, with 16 bases between. Here the CDR3 reads CASSPRSGNEGTEAFF. As DNA, the CDR3 is TGTGCCAGCTCACCACGATCGGGGAATGAGGGCACTGAAGCTTTCTTT. The full variable domain, its missing parts supplied by reference TRBV18 and TRBJ1-1, is NAGVMQNPRHLVRRRGQEARLRCSPMKGHSHVYWYRQLPEEGLKFMVYLQKENIIDESGMPKERFSAEFPKEGPSILRIQQVVRGDSAAYFCASSPRSGNEGTEAFFGQGTRLTVV.

This sequence joins TRBV21-1 and TRBJ2-7; TRBD1 is the table's D call, not checked against the DNA. TRBV21-1 is given as a pseudogene. The CDR3 is 14 amino acids. This chain's CDR3 is CASSKVGRGYEQYF. CDR3 bases: TGTGCCAGCAGCAAAGTTGGCAGGGGCTACGAGCAGTACTTC.

The chain uses TRBV6-1 and TRBJ2-3, with 8 positions matching TRBD2. The CDR3 covers 15 residues. The germline V gene encodes CDR1 MNHNS and CDR2 SASEGT. After removal of 4 bases from V and 4 bases from J, the junction contained 7 bases not matched to a gene. The CDR3 is CASSVREGRADTQYF. In DNA, the CDR3 is TGTGCCAGCAGTGTCCGGGAGGGCCGGGCAGATACGCAGTATTTT.

The chain couples TRBV27 to TRBJ1-4; D possibly corresponds to TRBD1 (6 bases). The CDR3 consists of 16 residues. Trimming pared 3 bases from V and 4 bases from J, leaving 15 bases between. Germline V gene lookup returns CDR1 MNHEY and CDR2 SMNVEV (reference sequence). The CDR3 DNA follows: TGTGCCAGCAGTTTTACTTACAGGGCTAATAATGAAAAACTGTTTTTT. Translation: CASSFTYRANNEKLFF.

V is TRBV6-4 and J is TRBJ2-2, with D tentatively TRBD2 (5 bases). The CDR3 is 12 residues long. Looked up from germline, CDR1 is MRHNA and CDR2 is SNTAGT. V was trimmed by 3 bases and J by 7 bases, leaving 6 bases between them. The CDR3 is CASSEGGGELFF. CDR3 bases: TGTGCCAGCAGTGAAGGAGGCGGGGAGCTGTTTTTT.

This chain joins TRBV10-3 and TRBJ1-5; D may be TRBD1 (5 bases). Per germline, CDR1 ENHRY and CDR2 SYGVKD. Trimming cost V 3 bases and J 4 bases, with 10 bases left between them. The CDR3 runs 14 residues. CDR3 loop: CAISDRERNQPQHF. The DNA of the CDR3 is TGTGCCATCAGTGACAGGGAGAGGAATCAGCCCCAGCATTTT.

The CDR3 DNA sequence: TGTGCCAGCAGTTTGAGGAGGCAGGGGGCTAATCAGCCCCAGCATTTT. The encoded protein is CASSLRRQGANQPQHF. The chain couples TRBV28 to TRBJ1-5, with 8 bases lining up with TRBD1. Germline V gene sequence: CDR1 MDHEN, CDR2 SYDVKM. CDR3 length: 16 residues. V lost 3 bases, J lost 4 bases, and 8 bases stayed unmatched.

This chain joins TRBV4-3 and TRBJ2-7; D is possibly TRBD2 (6 bases). The ends were cut back, 4 bases at V and 2 bases at J, with 15 bases in the middle. This CDR3 comprises 15 residues. Germline V gene data show CDR1 as LGHNA and CDR2 as YSLEER. The CDR3 spells CASSPAAGRPYEQYF. The CDR3, as DNA: TGCGCCAGCAGCCCAGCAGCGGGTAGACCCTACGAGCAGTACTTC.

As to this clone: Its ends do not fully match the called genes, so a read error is possible. The chain carries TRBV7-4 and TRBJ2-6; no definite D call. The CDR3 consists of 15 residues. Germline V lookup: CDR1 SGHVT, CDR2 SQSDAQ. The chain's CDR3 is CASSGSQSRANVPTF. The CDR3 DNA sequence: TGTGCCAGCAGCGGCTCACAAAGTCGGGCCAACGTCCCGACTTTC.

V and J are TRBV19 and TRBJ1-3; D uncertain. V lost 3 bases and J 4 bases, leaving 16 bases between the germline ends. Per germline, CDR1 LNHDA and CDR2 SQIVND (reference sequence). This CDR3 is built from 16 residues. The chain's CDR3 is CASSISGVGSGNTIYF. CDR3 nucleotide sequence: TGTGCCAGTAGTATCAGCGGGGTAGGCTCCGGAAACACCATATATTTT.

The CDR3 DNA reads as TGTGCCAGCAGCTCCACAGAACAGGGGAGTCAGCCCCAGCATTTT. This codes for CASSSTEQGSQPQHF. The chain links TRBV7-9 to TRBJ1-5, with 7 positions matching TRBD1. The CDR3 contains 15 residues. Germline values: CDR1 SEHNR, CDR2 FQNEAQ (reference sequence). V was clipped by 4 bases and J by 6 bases; unmatched bases: 9. Full variable domain (outside the CDR3, taken from reference TRBV7-9 and TRBJ1-5): DTGVSQNPRHKITKRGQNVTFRCDPISEHNRLYWYRQTLGQGPEFLTYFQNEAQLEKSRLLSDRFSAERPKGSFSTLEIQRTEQGDSAMYLCASSSTEQGSQPQHFGDGTRLSIL.

V gene TRBV5-1 combines with J gene TRBJ2-7; 7 nucleotides line up with TRBD2. The CDR3 runs 16 residues. V shed 1 base, J shed 2 bases, and the junction held 9 bases outside the gene matches. Germline V gives CDR1 SGHRS, CDR2 YFSETQ. Written as DNA, the CDR3 is TGCGCCAGCAGCTTGAGTCATAGCGGGTTAACCTACGAGCAGTACTTC. This gives the protein CASSLSHSGLTYEQYF.

The chain employs TRBV7-8 and TRBJ1-4; D is unresolved. V lost 2 bases, J lost 0 bases, and 16 bases lay in between. CDR3 length equals 18 residues. The germline gives CDR1 SGHVS, CDR2 FQNEAQ. CDR3 bases: TGTGCCAGCAGCTTAAGGTCAGGCCCTCCCGCAACTAATGAAAAACTGTTTTTT. Amino acids: CASSLRSGPPATNEKLFF.

This chain links TRBV6-5 with TRBJ2-1; a possible D gene is TRBD2 (6 bases). V was shortened by 8 bases and J by 8 bases, with 16 bases between the two germline ends. CDR3 length: 13 amino acids. CDR1 MNHEY and CDR2 SVGAGI come from the germline V gene. CDR3 in amino acids: CASREFRGHEQFF. Written as DNA, the CDR3 is TGTGCCAGCCGGGAGTTCCGAGGCCATGAGCAGTTCTTC.

The genes are TRBV27 and TRBJ1-1, with D perhaps matching TRBD1 (5 bases). Looked up from germline, CDR1 is MNHEY and CDR2 is SMNVEV (reference sequence). The CDR3 covers 15 residues. V gave up 0 bases and J gave up 1 base, with 9 bases separating them. In nucleotides, the CDR3 is TGTGCCAGCAGTTTATCTCCGGGGGGGAACACTGAAGCTTTCTTT. Amino acids: CASSLSPGGNTEAFF.